This TCR beta chain emerged from a study of blood T cell repertoires in COVID-19. For the study at large: Collection of acute and convalescent COVID-19 samples took place in the United States, Italy and Spain.

In the authors' workflow: How many nucleated cells were present was estimated from reference gene primer amplification. Produced via immunoSEQ multiplex PCR; TCRdb's table is partial and in-frame only. V and J calls and clone size are as listed in that table; D and trimming were resolved from the DNA. The data show under 500,000 clones, 70% to 90% seen once. In germline, CDR1 is MNHEY, CDR2 SVGAGI. The CDR3 contains 15 residues. Trimming stripped 10 bases from V and 6 bases from J, with 24 bases between. This TCR was sampled from a woman under 30 with acute COVID-19. The sequenced sample consisted of PBMCs or T cells enriched from blood (not recorded which). V is TRBV6-5 and J is TRBJ1-2; D remains ambiguous. The CDR3 sequence is CATIGRLLVQDGYTF. CDR3 coding DNA: TGTGCCACCATAGGAAGGCTACTTGTGCAGGATGGCTACACCTTC.